This record covers a single TCR beta chain. Random hexamers were used to reverse transcribe 0.5 to 1 ug of RNA. An immunoSEQ multiplex PCR amplified TCR beta CDR3 over 54 Vbeta and 13 Jbeta. TCRdb recomputed calls from the immunoSEQ multiplex PCR reads with MiXCR, one row per CDR3 protein. The profile shows around 300,000 distinct CDR3 sequences, 92% of them singletons. This sample stems from a study of CD8 T cells in Susac syndrome. The V and J ends lost 5 bases and 1 base respectively, with 11 bases between them. The CDR3 spans 14 residues. From germline, CDR1 is SGHTA and CDR2 FQGNSA. This clonotype was obtained from a human donor with multiple sclerosis. Sequencing was carried out using CD4+ T cells from PBMCs. The chain carries TRBV7-2 and TRBJ2-5; D gene ambiguous. The DNA for the CDR3 is TGTGCCAGCAGCCCGGCGGCGTTCCAAGAGACCCAGTACTTC. This translates into CASSPAAFQETQYF.